These 29 T cell receptor beta chains were sequenced from one sample in a study of blood T cell repertoires in COVID-19. Only in-frame clones appear in the TCRdb table, and some are missing; sequencing was by immunoSEQ multiplex PCR. The table records around 88,000 clones, about three quarters of them present only once. Sequenced input: peripheral blood. All receptors come from a man in his forties or fifties who had recovered from COVID-19.

This clone was seen only a few times. The V call is TRBV3-1 (or the pseudogene TRBV3-2), the J call TRBJ1-2; 7 bases align to TRBD1. There are 13 residues in the CDR3. Germline lookup yields CDR1 LGHDT and CDR2 YNNKEL (reference sequence). Trimming took 5 bases from V and 2 from J; bases not matched to a gene: 2. CDR3 amino acids: CASSTQGNYGYTF. For the CDR3, the DNA is TGTGCCAGCAGCACACAGGGGAACTATGGCTACACCTTC.

CDR3 region: CASSVGPGAGGYTF. DNA for the CDR3: TGTGCCAGCAGCGTAGGTCCAGGGGCGGGTGGCTACACCTTC. This chain connects TRBV9 to TRBJ1-2; TRBD1 might be the D (6 bases). V gave up 0 bases and J gave up 7 bases, with 13 bases separating them. CDR1 and CDR2 from the germline V gene are SGDLS and YYNGEE. The CDR3 is 14 residues long.

The V gene is TRBV2, the J gene TRBJ2-3; D uncertain. Germline V gives CDR1 SNHLY, CDR2 FYNNEI. Trimming shortened V by 2 bases and J by 1 base, and 10 bases separated the two germline ends. The CDR3 has 15 residues. For the CDR3, the DNA is TGTGCCAGCAGTGAACAGTCCTCTGGCACAGATACGCAGTATTTT. It yields the protein CASSEQSSGTDTQYF. The variable domain in full, with the rest retrieved from reference TRBV2 and TRBJ2-3, is EPEVTQTPSHQVTQMGQEVILRCVPISNHLYFYWYRQILGQKVEFLVSFYNNEISEKSEIFDDQFSVERPDGSNFTLKIRSTKLEDSAMYFCASSEQSSGTDTQYFGPGTRLTVL.

The V gene is TRBV3-1 (or the pseudogene TRBV3-2), the J gene TRBJ1-2; TRBD1 aligns across 8 bases. CDR1 is LGHDT, CDR2 YNNKEL, per germline (reference sequence). Trimming cost V 5 bases and J 8 bases; bases outside gene matches: 7. This CDR3 has 13 amino acids. CDR3 in amino acids: CASSLQGAGGYTF. DNA of the CDR3: TGTGCCAGCAGCTTGCAGGGGGCCGGAGGCTACACCTTC.

The chain joins TRBV4-1 to TRBJ2-1; 12 bases fit TRBD2. The CDR3 loop spans 17 amino acids. The germline CDR1 and CDR2 sequences are MGHRA and YSYEKL. Trimming took 0 bases from V and 7 from J; bases not matched to a gene: 7. CDR3 loop: CASSQEVRLAGVNEQFF. In DNA, the CDR3 is TGCGCCAGCAGCCAAGAGGTCAGACTAGCGGGAGTTAATGAGCAGTTCTTC.

V and J are TRBV3-1 (or the pseudogene TRBV3-2) and TRBJ2-7; D possibly corresponds to TRBD2 (5 bases). V lost 5 bases to trimming and J lost 3 bases, with 8 bases between them. Germline CDR1 is LGHDT and CDR2 is YNNKEL (reference sequence). The CDR3 is 12 amino acids. CDR3 residues: CASSEGGYEQYF. The CDR3, as DNA: TGTGCCAGCAGCGAGGGCGGCTACGAGCAGTACTTC.

This clone was seen a handful of times. The chain couples TRBV6-5 to TRBJ2-1; a weak D match, TRBD1 (6 bases). The CDR3 sequence is 12 residues long. The germline gives CDR1 MNHEY, CDR2 SVGAGI. The V gene lost 10 bases and the J gene lost 3 bases, with 10 bases spanning the gap. CDR3 nucleotides: TGTGCCACAGGGGAGTACTACAATGAGCAGTTCTTC. Translating it yields CATGEYYNEQFF.

The chain carries TRBV15 and TRBJ1-5; TRBD1 might be the D (5 bases). Germline CDR1 LNHNV, CDR2 YYDKDF (reference sequence). The CDR3 has 16 amino acids. V was cut by 6 bases and J by 0 bases, with 15 bases left in between. CDR3 sequence: CATSYVGAYSNQPQHF. The DNA for the CDR3 is TGTGCCACCAGTTATGTAGGGGCGTATAGCAATCAGCCCCAGCATTTT.

The chain has TRBV3-1 (or the pseudogene TRBV3-2) and TRBJ2-5, with D possibly matching TRBD1 (6 bases). The germline gives CDR1 LGHDT, CDR2 YNNKEL (reference sequence). There are 15 residues in the CDR3. V lost 3 bases to trimming and J lost 3 bases, with 14 bases between them. The CDR3 loop is CASSQTRTEEETQYF. The CDR3 DNA sequence: TGTGCCAGCAGCCAGACACGGACAGAGGAAGAGACCCAGTACTTC.

This clone was seen at least ten times. The chain has TRBV2 and TRBJ1-6, with D uncertain. V was clipped by 10 bases and J by 0 bases, with 7 bases between them. The V gene's germline CDR1 is SNHLY and CDR2 FYNNEI. CDR3 length: 13 residues. CDR3 in amino acids: CATASSYNSPLHF. In nucleotides, the CDR3 is TGTGCCACTGCGAGCTCCTATAATTCACCCCTCCACTTT.

The chain recombines TRBV3-1 (or the pseudogene TRBV3-2) with TRBJ1-2, with D uncertain. CDR1 is LGHDT, CDR2 YNNKEL, per germline (reference sequence). V was clipped by 6 bases and J by 7 bases, with 12 bases between them. CDR3 length equals 12 residues. CDR3 sequence reads: CASSPALGGYTF. CDR3 nucleotide sequence: TGTGCCAGCAGTCCAGCGCTAGGTGGCTACACCTTC.

The genes are TRBV6-2 or TRBV6-3 and TRBJ2-1; perhaps TRBD2 as D (5 bases). Germline CDR1 and CDR2: MNHEY and SVGEGT. V was trimmed by 5 bases and J by 8 bases, leaving 16 bases between them. This CDR3 has 14 residues. The CDR3 DNA sequence: TGTGCCAGCAGTCTTTCGGGATTTGTGGATGAGCAGTTCTTC. It yields the protein CASSLSGFVDEQFF.

The CDR3 here is CASSLYRSTNEKLFF. In DNA, the CDR3 is TGTGCCAGCAGTCTCTACAGATCAACTAATGAAAAACTGTTTTTT. The rearrangement joins TRBV28 to TRBJ1-4; D is uncertain. Trimming left V 5 bases short and J 0 bases short, with 10 bases between. CDR1 is MDHEN, CDR2 SYDVKM, per germline. The CDR3 totals 15 residues.

The V call is TRBV4-2, the J call TRBJ2-7; 9 nucleotides match TRBD2. Germline V gene sequence: CDR1 LGHNA, CDR2 YNFKEQ. J lost 0 bases, V lost 0 bases, and 3 bases had no gene match. This CDR3 is 16 amino acids long. CDR3 coding DNA: TGTGCCAGCAGCCAAGAGGCGGGAGGGGCCTCCTACGAGCAGTACTTC. Translating gives CASSQEAGGASYEQYF.

The CDR3 sequence: CAISNRGPSSTGELFF. For the CDR3, the DNA is TGTGCCATCAGCAACAGGGGGCCTTCTAGCACCGGGGAGCTGTTTTTT. The chain has TRBV10-3 and TRBJ2-2; 9 nucleotides line up with TRBD1. J lost 4 bases, V lost 6 bases, and 9 bases had no gene match. Germline V CDR1 and CDR2: ENHRY, SYGVKD. The CDR3 loop spans 16 amino acids.

With respect to this clone: The sample has other DNA sequences that encode this CDR3 too. This sequence joins TRBV29-1 and TRBJ1-5; 7 nucleotides match TRBD1. J was trimmed by 6 bases and V by 4 bases; bases with no gene match: 9. The CDR3 extends over 14 amino acids. CDR1 and CDR2 from the germline V gene are SQVTM and ANQGSEA. The CDR3 coding sequence is TGCAGCGTTGGTTCAGGGGGTAAGGGTCAGCCCCAGCATTTT. This codes for CSVGSGGKGQPQHF. Combining the CDR3 with reference TRBV29-1 and TRBJ1-5 gives the whole variable domain SAVISQKPSRDICQRGTSLTIQCQVDSQVTMMFWYRQQPGQSLTLIATANQGSEATYESGFVIDKFPISRPNLTFSTLTVSNMSPEDSSIYLCSVGSGGKGQPQHFGDGTRLSIL.

The chain employs TRBV7-2 and TRBJ2-2; D not certain. The CDR3 is made up of 12 amino acids. The germline CDR1 and CDR2 sequences are SGHTA and FQGNSA. Trimming pared 5 bases from V and 8 bases from J, leaving 9 bases between. CDR3 amino acids: CASSARVGELFF. In DNA, the CDR3 is TGTGCCAGCAGCGCCCGGGTGGGGGAGCTGTTTTTT.

In DNA, the CDR3 is TGTGCCAGCAGCCGAAATGGCGGGGATGCTACAGCAAACACCATATATTTT. This translates into CASSRNGGDATANTIYF. The chain joins TRBV6-6 to TRBJ1-3, with no clear D. Germline CDR1 and CDR2: MNHNY and SVGAGI (reference sequence). CDR3 length equals 17 residues. V lost 6 bases to trimming and J lost 6 bases, with 24 bases between them.

The chain recombines TRBV7-2 with TRBJ2-3; the match to TRBD2 covers 8 bases. J was trimmed by 4 bases and V by 3 bases; bases with no gene match: 6. Per germline, CDR1 SGHTA and CDR2 FQGNSA. The CDR3 runs to 15 residues. The CDR3 DNA reads as TGTGCCAGCAGCTTGGGTAGCGGGGTCCCAGATACGCAGTATTTT. This translates into CASSLGSGVPDTQYF.

This chain links TRBV20-1 with TRBJ2-7; 7 bases fit TRBD1. J gave up 1 base and V 3 bases, and 9 bases lay outside the gene matches. Germline-derived CDR1 and CDR2 are DFQATT and SNEGSKA (reference sequence). The CDR3 has 15 residues. The CDR3 reads CSASRGGSTSYEQYF. DNA for the CDR3: TGCAGTGCTAGTAGAGGGGGCTCTACTTCCTACGAGCAGTACTTC.

CDR3 bases: TGTGCCTGGAGTGCTCTGGCGGCCCTCCACTTT. Translating it yields CAWSALAALHF. The chain joins TRBV30 to TRBJ1-6; D call uncertain. Trimming removed 1 base at V and 14 bases at J, with 9 bases between. The CDR3 runs 11 residues. In germline, CDR1 is GTSNPN, CDR2 SVGIG (reference sequence).

The chain recombines TRBV5-4 with TRBJ2-7; 8 bases fit TRBD2. The V segment lost 1 base and the J segment 5 bases; nucleotides outside the gene matches: 8. CDR1 SGHNT and CDR2 YYREEE come from the germline V gene (reference sequence). This CDR3 has 15 amino acids. This CDR3 is CASSLIGTSGHEQYF. CDR3 DNA: TGTGCCAGCAGCTTGATCGGGACTAGTGGTCACGAGCAGTACTTC. The full variable domain, with the rest looked up from reference TRBV5-4 and TRBJ2-7, is ETGVTQSPTHLIKTRGQQVTLRCSSQSGHNTVSWYQQALGQGPQFIFQYYREEENGRGNFPPRFSGLQFPNYSSELNVNALELDDSALYLCASSLIGTSGHEQYFGPGTRLTVT.

In its sample, this clone was seen once. The V and J genes are TRBV6-4 and TRBJ2-7; D call uncertain. The germline CDR1 and CDR2 sequences are MRHNA and SNTAGT. The CDR3 covers 16 residues. Trimming left V 2 bases short and J 3 bases short, with 17 bases between. The chain's CDR3 is CASSDGGSTIYYEQYF. The CDR3 region has the DNA TGTGCCAGCAGTGACGGCGGATCCACGATTTACTACGAGCAGTACTTC.

This chain uses TRBV10-3 with TRBJ1-1; 7 bases map to TRBD1. The V gene's germline CDR1 is ENHRY and CDR2 SYGVKD. Trimming took 6 bases from V and 5 from J; bases not matched to a gene: 6. This CDR3 contains 13 residues. Here the CDR3 reads CAIRDRSGTEAFF. For the CDR3, the DNA is TGTGCCATCAGGGACAGGTCGGGGACTGAAGCTTTCTTT.

In this sample, this clone turned up a few times. The chain links TRBV19 to TRBJ1-1, with D perhaps matching TRBD1 (5 bases). CDR1 is LNHDA and CDR2 is SQIVND in the germline V gene (reference sequence). This CDR3 contains 13 residues. V gave up 5 bases and J gave up 8 bases, with 15 bases separating them. CDR3 nucleotides: TGTGCCAGTAGTTGGGGGGAACCCACCGAAGCTTTCTTT. It is translated as CASSWGEPTEAFF.

The J gene is TRBJ2-5, the V gene TRBV24-1, with TRBD1 identical over 8 bases. CDR3 length: 15 residues. Per the germline V gene, CDR1 is KGHDR and CDR2 is SFDVKD. Losses at the gene ends were 4 bases for V and 3 bases for J; bases not matched to a gene: 6. CDR3 coding DNA: TGTGCCACCAGTGACTCGGACAGGGCTAAAGAGACCCAGTACTTC. Amino acid sequence: CATSDSDRAKETQYF.

V usage is TRBV6-4 and J usage is TRBJ2-3; TRBD1 agrees at 10 bases. Germline loops: CDR1 MRHNA, CDR2 SNTAGT. V lost 6 bases and J lost 6; bases outside the gene matches: 9. The CDR3 covers 15 residues. The CDR3 nucleotides are TGTGCCAGCAGCCCGACAGGGGGCGCTTCGGATACGCAGTATTTT. It yields the protein CASSPTGGASDTQYF.

This clone has just a few counts. In DNA form, the CDR3 reads TGTGCCAGCAGTATCGATTATCCCAGGCTCCTCCACTTT. It is translated as CASSIDYPRLLHF. The chain recombines TRBV12-3 or TRBV12-4 with TRBJ1-6; D unclear. CDR3 length: 13 amino acids. The germline V and J ends were trimmed by 5 bases and 15 bases, with 17 bases remaining between them.

This rearrangement joins TRBV21-1 to TRBJ2-3; the table's D call, TRBD2, has no DNA check behind it. TRBV21-1 represents a pseudogene. CDR3 length equals 14 residues. CDR3 nucleotide sequence: TGTGCCAGCAGCCTCCCTGGGAGTGGGGATACGCAGTATTTT. Its protein is CASSLPGSGDTQYF.